The next 9 T cell receptor beta chains were all read from a single sample in a study of shared clonotypes between healthy human individuals. Here immunoSEQ multiplex PCR was the method, and the copy in TCRdb shows in-frame clones only, minus some. The table has 550,000 to 700,000 clones, about 80% seen once; the top ten hold roughly 1.9%. The specimen was memory CD4+ T cells sorted from blood. The subset here: CD45RA-negative fraction. Receptors were obtained from a woman aged 25-40 years in good health.

The V call is TRBV11-2, the J call TRBJ1-3; D call uncertain. The germline V gene encodes CDR1 SGHAT and CDR2 FQNNGV. This CDR3 has 14 amino acids. Deletions cut 3 bases from V and 7 bases from J, with 13 bases between. CDR3 sequence: CASSFGRTVNTIYF. CDR3 nucleotides: TGTGCCAGCAGCTTTGGCCGAACGGTGAACACCATATATTTT.

The chain carries TRBV7-2 and TRBJ2-1; tentatively, D is TRBD1 (6 bases). Germline values: CDR1 SGHTA, CDR2 FQGNSA. The V end lost 5 bases, the J end lost 10 bases, and 18 bases lay between the germline ends. The CDR3 totals 14 residues. CDR3 sequence: CASSPGVRGGEQFF. Here the CDR3 DNA reads TGTGCCAGCAGCCCAGGGGTACGGGGCGGCGAGCAGTTCTTC.

The chain employs TRBV29-1 and TRBJ2-3; possibly TRBD2 for D (7 bases). The germline CDR1 and CDR2 sequences are SQVTM and ANQGSEA. CDR3 length: 15 residues. Trimming pared 4 bases from V and 0 bases from J, leaving 14 bases between. The CDR3 DNA follows: TGCAGCGTTGTAGGGGGGGCCCACAGCACAGATACGCAGTATTTT. This translates into CSVVGGAHSTDTQYF.

The chain is built from TRBV4-1 and TRBJ2-5; TRBD1 aligns across 8 bases. The CDR3 length is 16 residues. The germline V gene encodes CDR1 MGHRA and CDR2 YSYEKL. J lost 5 bases, V lost 6 bases, and 14 bases had no gene match. CDR3 in DNA: TGCGCCAGCAGAGTCGTGACAGGGGCGCAAGGGGAGACCCAGTACTTC. Amino acids: CASRVVTGAQGETQYF.

As regards this clone: Other DNA sequences of this sample code for an identical CDR3. The chain recombines TRBV18 with TRBJ1-5, with a weak D call TRBD1 (5 bases). The CDR3 has 13 residues. The germline CDR1 and CDR2 sequences are KGHSH and LQKENI. The germline V and J ends were trimmed by 3 bases and 4 bases, with 7 bases remaining between them. In DNA, the CDR3 is TGTGCCAGCTCACCTCAGGGAAATCAGCCCCAGCATTTT. Translated, it gives CASSPQGNQPQHF.

The genes are TRBV6-1 and TRBJ1-5; TRBD1 matches at 7 bases. This CDR3 is built from 13 residues. Germline V gene sequence: CDR1 MNHNS, CDR2 SASEGT. The V gene end was trimmed by 5 bases and the J gene end by 6 bases; junction bases not matched to a gene: 4. The CDR3 region is CASSSQGGQPQHF. The CDR3 DNA reads TGTGCCAGCAGTTCCCAGGGGGGTCAGCCCCAGCATTTT.

The chain couples TRBV28 to TRBJ2-7; 12 positions match TRBD1. Germline trimming cut 7 bases from V and 4 bases from J; bases unmatched to any gene: 8. Germline CDR1 MDHEN, CDR2 SYDVKM. CDR3 size: 15 residues. The CDR3 protein is CASNMPGQGAYEQYF. The DNA of the CDR3 is TGTGCCAGCAATATGCCGGGACAGGGGGCTTACGAGCAGTACTTC. The full variable domain, completed using reference TRBV28 and TRBJ2-7, is DVKVTQSSRYLVKRTGEKVFLECVQDMDHENMFWYRQDPGLGLRLIYFSYDVKMKEKGDIPEGYSVSREKKERFSLILESASTNQTSMYLCASNMPGQGAYEQYFGPGTRLTVT.

The rearrangement uses TRBV29-1 and TRBJ1-3; 7 nucleotides match TRBD1. The V segment lost 5 bases and the J segment 1 base; nucleotides outside the gene matches: 5. Germline CDR1 and CDR2: SQVTM and ANQGSEA. The CDR3 consists of 14 residues. CDR3 DNA sequence: TGCAGCGTTCTGCCAGGGGGATCTGGAAACACCATATATTTT. Protein: CSVLPGGSGNTIYF.

Comments on this clone: Other DNA variants within this sample encode the same CDR3. The chain couples TRBV5-1 to TRBJ2-1, with D possibly matching TRBD1 (6 bases). This CDR3 has 14 residues. The germline V and J ends were trimmed by 0 bases and 5 bases, with 9 bases remaining between them. From germline, CDR1 is SGHRS and CDR2 YFSETQ. CDR3 coding DNA: TGCGCCAGCAGCTTGGGCAGGGGCGACAATGAGCAGTTCTTC. The encoded protein is CASSLGRGDNEQFF. The complete variable domain, with remaining parts taken from reference TRBV5-1 and TRBJ2-1, reads KAGVTQTPRYLIKTRGQQVTLSCSPISGHRSVSWYQQTPGQGLQFLFEYFSETQRNKGNFPGRFSGRQFSNSRSEMNVSTLELGDSALYLCASSLGRGDNEQFFGPGTRLTVL.